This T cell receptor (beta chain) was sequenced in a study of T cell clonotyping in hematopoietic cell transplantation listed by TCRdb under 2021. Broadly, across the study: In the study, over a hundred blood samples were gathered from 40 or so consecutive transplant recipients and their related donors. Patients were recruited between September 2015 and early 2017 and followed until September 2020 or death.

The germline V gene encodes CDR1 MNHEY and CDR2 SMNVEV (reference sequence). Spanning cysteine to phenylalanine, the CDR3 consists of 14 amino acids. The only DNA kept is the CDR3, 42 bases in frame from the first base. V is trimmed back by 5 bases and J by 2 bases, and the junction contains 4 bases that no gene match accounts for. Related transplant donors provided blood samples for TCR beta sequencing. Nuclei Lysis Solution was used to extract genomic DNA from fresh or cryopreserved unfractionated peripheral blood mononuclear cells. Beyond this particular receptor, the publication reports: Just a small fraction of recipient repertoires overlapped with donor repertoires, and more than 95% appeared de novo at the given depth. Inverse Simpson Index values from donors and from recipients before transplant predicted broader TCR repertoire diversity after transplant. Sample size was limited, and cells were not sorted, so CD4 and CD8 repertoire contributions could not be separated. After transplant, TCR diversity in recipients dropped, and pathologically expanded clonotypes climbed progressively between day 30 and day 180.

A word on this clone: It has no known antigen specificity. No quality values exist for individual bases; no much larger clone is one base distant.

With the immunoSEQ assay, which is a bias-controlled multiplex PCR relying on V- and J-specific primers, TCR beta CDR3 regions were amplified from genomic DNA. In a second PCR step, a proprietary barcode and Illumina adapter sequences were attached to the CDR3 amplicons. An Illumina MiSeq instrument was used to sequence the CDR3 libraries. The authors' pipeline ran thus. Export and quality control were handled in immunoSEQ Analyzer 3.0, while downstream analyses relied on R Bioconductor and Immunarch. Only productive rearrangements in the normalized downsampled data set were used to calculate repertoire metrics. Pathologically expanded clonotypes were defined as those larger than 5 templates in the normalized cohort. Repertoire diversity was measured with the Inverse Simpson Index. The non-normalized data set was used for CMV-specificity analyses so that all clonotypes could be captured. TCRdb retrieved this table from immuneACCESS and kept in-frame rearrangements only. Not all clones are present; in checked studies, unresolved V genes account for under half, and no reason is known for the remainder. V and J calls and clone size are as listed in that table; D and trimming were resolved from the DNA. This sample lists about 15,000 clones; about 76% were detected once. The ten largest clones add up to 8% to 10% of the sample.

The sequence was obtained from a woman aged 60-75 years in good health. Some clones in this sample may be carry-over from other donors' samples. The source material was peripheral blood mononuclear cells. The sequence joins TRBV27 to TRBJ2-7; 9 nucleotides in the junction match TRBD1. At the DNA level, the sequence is TGTGCCAGCAGTACTCACAGGGGGCCCTACGAGCAGTACTTC. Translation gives CASSTHRGPYEQYF.